Sequencing of this TCR beta chain was carried out in a study of T-cell reconstitution after alpha-beta-depleted transplantation in children. Unique molecular identifiers were incorporated during preparation of the TCRbeta library. TCRdb reprocessed the PCR reads via MiXCR and lists one record per CDR3 protein. The repertoire holds roughly 50,000 distinct CDR3 sequences, with approximately 43% as singletons. Study findings and constraints: Reportedly, only several hundred clones from non-depleted graft cells drove alpha-beta T-cell counts at about two months. After transplant, high TCRbeta diversity at day 60 in some patients arose from surviving recipient T cells and thymic progenitors. The authors attributed T-cell counts and diversity one year after transplant mostly to newly produced T cells.

This clonotype was counted a few times. Its antigen is not identified. CDR3 length: 13 amino acids. V lost 4 bases, J lost 4 bases, and 11 bases lay in between. This receptor was identified in a male patient aged 10-17 years who had a stem cell transplant for acute lymphoblastic leukemia, so the T cells may come from the graft donor. The V call is TRBV12-3 or TRBV12-4, the J call TRBJ2-7; possible D gene TRBD1, 6 bases. This specimen was PBMCs, mostly from graft donor cells, taken 360 days after TCRalphabeta/CD19-depleted stem cell transplant. The CDR3 reads CASSWGRAYEQYF. CDR3 DNA: TGTGCCAGCAGTTGGGGGCGGGCTTACGAGCAGTACTTC.